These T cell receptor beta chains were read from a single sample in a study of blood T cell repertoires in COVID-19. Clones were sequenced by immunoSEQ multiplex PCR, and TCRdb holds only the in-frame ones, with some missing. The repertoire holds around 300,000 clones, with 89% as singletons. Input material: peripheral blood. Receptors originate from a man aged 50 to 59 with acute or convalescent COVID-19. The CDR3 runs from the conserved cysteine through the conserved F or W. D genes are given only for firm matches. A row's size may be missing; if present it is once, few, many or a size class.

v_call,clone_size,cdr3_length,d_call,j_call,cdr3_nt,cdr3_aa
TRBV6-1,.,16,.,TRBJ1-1,TGTGCCAGCAGTGAAGCCGTGCTGGAGCCGAACACTGAAGCTTTCTTT,CASSEAVLEPNTEAFF
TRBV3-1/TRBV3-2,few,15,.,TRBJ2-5,TGTGCCAGCAGCCACGGAGGGACAGCCCAAGAGACCCAGTACTTC,CASSHGGTAQETQYF
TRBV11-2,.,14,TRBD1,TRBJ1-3,TGTGCCAGCAGCACTACAGGGGCTGGAAACACCATATATTTT,CASSTTGAGNTIYF
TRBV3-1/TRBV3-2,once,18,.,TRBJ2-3,TGTGCCAGCAGCCCCGGGACAGTGGAGGGCCCTAGCACAGATACGCAGTATTTT,CASSPGTVEGPSTDTQYF
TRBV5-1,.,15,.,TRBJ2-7,TGCGCCAGCAGCCCCCAGCCGACGGGTGCCTACGAGCAGTACTTC,CASSPQPTGAYEQYF
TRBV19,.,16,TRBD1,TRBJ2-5,TGTGCCAGTAGAGCGGGGACAGGGGCTCCTTGGGAGACCCAGTACTTC,CASRAGTGAPWETQYF
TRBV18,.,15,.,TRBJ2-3,TGTGCCAGCTCACCAAACTCCTTCCCTTGGGATACGCAGTATTTT,CASSPNSFPWDTQYF
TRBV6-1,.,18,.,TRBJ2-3,TGTGCCAGCAGTGAAGCTGGTTGGGACTTCGTGGCCTCAGATACGCAGTATTTT,CASSEAGWDFVASDTQYF
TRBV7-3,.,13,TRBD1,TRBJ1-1,TGTGCCAGCAGCTCAGGGACAGGGGGAGAAGCTTTCTTT,CASSSGTGGEAFF
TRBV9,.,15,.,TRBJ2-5,TGTGCCAGCAGCGTAAGTCCAGGGGTAAAGGAGACCCAGTACTTC,CASSVSPGVKETQYF
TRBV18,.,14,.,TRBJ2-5,TGTGCCAGCTCACCACCCTCCAGCCAAGAGACCCAGTACTTC,CASSPPSSQETQYF
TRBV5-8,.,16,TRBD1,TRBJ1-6,TGTGCCAGCAGCCGTCCCGGGACAGGGGGAGGTTCACCCCTCCACTTT,CASSRPGTGGGSPLHF
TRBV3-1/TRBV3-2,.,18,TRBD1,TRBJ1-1,TGTGCCAGCAGCCAAGATCGCCAGGACAGGGGCCCTGGGACTGAAGCTTTCTTT,CASSQDRQDRGPGTEAFF
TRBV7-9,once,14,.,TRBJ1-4,TGTGCCAGCAGCTTAGTGGAGCAGGGCGAAAAACTGTTTTTT,CASSLVEQGEKLFF
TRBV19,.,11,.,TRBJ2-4,TGTGCCAGTAGTATAGCCGGAGGCAAGTACTTC,CASSIAGGKYF
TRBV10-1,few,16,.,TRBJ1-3,TGCGCCAGCAGTGAGTCGAAGCGACAGGCGGGAAACACCATATATTTT,CASSESKRQAGNTIYF
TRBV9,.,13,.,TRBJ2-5,TGTGCCAGCAGTCTAGGGGGAAGGGAGACCCAGTACTTC,CASSLGGRETQYF
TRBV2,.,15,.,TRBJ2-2,TGTGCCAGCAGTGAGCAACTGGCGGACACCGGGGAGCTGTTTTTT,CASSEQLADTGELFF
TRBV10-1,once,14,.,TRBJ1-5,TGCGCCAGCAGTGGGGGGAGGGGGAATCAGCCCCAGCATTTT,CASSGGRGNQPQHF
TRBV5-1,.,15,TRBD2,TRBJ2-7,TGCGCCAGCAGCTTTGCGGGGGAGTTCTCCTACGAGCAGTACTTC,CASSFAGEFSYEQYF
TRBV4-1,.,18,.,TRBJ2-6,TGCGCCAGCAGCCAAGGTCCTCTACGGAGCTCTGGGGCCAACGTCCTGACTTTC,CASSQGPLRSSGANVLTF